A single sample gave rise to the 24 T cell receptor beta chains below, sequenced in a study of T-cell reconstitution after alpha-beta-depleted transplantation in children. Unique molecular identifiers were used to barcode this TCRbeta library. MiXCR, applied by TCRdb to the PCR reads, yields one record per CDR3 protein. Of a few hundred thousand distinct CDR3 sequences in the sample, 9.5% to 13% are singletons; the top ten hold roughly a quarter. Sequenced material: peripheral blood, taken 180 days after TCRalphabeta/CD19-depleted stem cell transplant. Every receptor here comes from a male patient aged 2 to 10 who had a stem cell transplant for chronic granulomatous disease, so the T cells may come from the graft donor.

This clonotype occurred a few times. J is TRBJ1-2 and V is TRBV5-1, with D perhaps TRBD1 (6 bases). Per the germline V gene, CDR1 is SGHRS and CDR2 is YFSETQ. Trimming stripped 4 bases from V and 8 bases from J, with 15 bases between. This CDR3 region has 13 residues. As DNA, the CDR3 is TGCGCCAGCAGCCCCGGGACATCGAGGGGCTACACCTTC. The encoded protein is CASSPGTSRGYTF.

This clonotype was recorded at least ten times. The V gene is TRBV18, the J gene TRBJ2-1; 8 nucleotides align to TRBD2. V dropped 1 base and J dropped 4; count of bases not matched to a gene: 3. The length of the CDR3 is 15 residues. Germline V lookup: CDR1 KGHSH, CDR2 LQKENI. CDR3 amino acids: CASSPRRGDYNEQFF. For the CDR3, the DNA is TGTGCCAGCTCACCACGGCGGGGGGATTACAATGAGCAGTTCTTC.

This clonotype showed up many times. The rearrangement joins TRBV4-3 to TRBJ2-7; D is perhaps TRBD1 or TRBD2 (6 bases each). V lost 0 bases, J lost 7 bases, and 16 bases lay in between. CDR3 length: 15 residues. Germline CDR1 and CDR2: LGHNA and YSLEER. The DNA for the CDR3 is TGCGCCAGCAGCCAAGATTGGAGGGGGGAGAGAGAGCAGTACTTC. Translating it yields CASSQDWRGEREQYF.

The rearrangement links TRBV28 to TRBJ2-5; D is tentatively TRBD1 or TRBD2 (5 bases each). Germline V lookup: CDR1 MDHEN, CDR2 SYDVKM. The CDR3 is made up of 15 amino acids. The ends were cut back, 3 bases at V and 5 bases at J, with 16 bases in the middle. CDR3 amino acids: CASSFRGAPVETQYF. DNA of the CDR3: TGTGCCAGCAGTTTTAGAGGGGCCCCCGTGGAGACCCAGTACTTC.

The sample holds many counts of this clonotype. The V and J genes are TRBV27 and TRBJ1-5; D remains unclear. Trimming shortened V by 0 bases and J by 2 bases, and 2 bases separated the two germline ends. The germline CDR1 and CDR2 sequences are MNHEY and SMNVEV (reference sequence). CDR3 length: 13 amino acids. CDR3 coding DNA: TGTGCCAGCAGTTTATCAGGCAATCAGCCCCAGCATTTT. Its translation is CASSLSGNQPQHF.

By share, this clonotype ranks as medium-sized (0.01 to 0.1%). This sequence joins TRBV7-2 and TRBJ1-2; D uncertain. CDR3 length equals 14 residues. CDR1 is SGHTA and CDR2 is FQGNSA in the germline V gene. V dropped 5 bases and J dropped 4 bases, with 14 bases sitting between them. The CDR3 DNA reads as TGTGCCAGCAGCCTCCCCCCGAGCACCTATGGCTACACCTTC. It translates to CASSLPPSTYGYTF.

This clonotype was seen many times. The rearrangement joins TRBV20-1 to TRBJ2-1; TRBD2 might be the D (6 bases). CDR1 and CDR2 from the germline V gene are DFQATT and SNEGSKA (reference sequence). The CDR3 is 17 amino acids. Trimming removed 0 bases at V and 8 bases at J, with 23 bases between. CDR3 sequence (DNA): TGCAGTGCTAGAGATCTCGCGGGGCTATGGCTCAGTGATGAGCAGTTCTTC. This encodes CSARDLAGLWLSDEQFF.

This clonotype was recorded many times. This chain connects TRBV7-8 to TRBJ1-1; tentatively, D is TRBD1 (5 bases). Germline V gene lookup returns CDR1 SGHVS and CDR2 FQNEAQ. V was cut by 5 bases and J by 1 base, with 17 bases left in between. This CDR3 spans 16 amino acids. CDR3 bases: TGTGCCAGCAGCAAGCAAGGGGAATTTAAGAACACTGAAGCTTTCTTT. Its protein is CASSKQGEFKNTEAFF.

This clonotype has ten or more counts. The V and J genes are TRBV12-3 or TRBV12-4 and TRBJ2-5, with D perhaps matching TRBD1 or TRBD2 (5 bases each). The CDR3 loop spans 14 amino acids. Trimming cost V 3 bases and J 5 bases, with 13 bases left between them. The CDR3 reads CASSFRQGGETQYF. The CDR3 DNA follows: TGTGCCAGCAGTTTTCGTCAGGGCGGGGAGACCCAGTACTTC.

This clonotype was detected ten times or more. The junction does not match germline at one end; this may be a read error. The CDR3, as DNA: TGTGCTAGCAGCGCGGGACCCACGAACACCGGGGAGCTGTTTTTT. Amino acid sequence: CASSAGPTNTGELFF. The chain employs TRBV7-7 and TRBJ2-2, with D possibly TRBD2 on 6 matching bases. The germline gives CDR1 SSHAT, CDR2 FNYEAQ (reference sequence). The CDR3 covers 15 residues.

This clonotype was seen ten or more times. The chain combines TRBV11-1 with TRBJ2-3; 10 nucleotides align to TRBD2. Trimming took 5 bases from V and 3 from J; bases not matched to a gene: 17. The CDR3 consists of 19 residues. Germline loops: CDR1 SGHAT, CDR2 FQDESV (reference sequence). The chain's CDR3 is CASSPLGASGRIWTDTQYF. The DNA for the CDR3 is TGTGCCAGCAGCCCCCTTGGGGCTAGCGGGAGAATTTGGACAGATACGCAGTATTTT.

This clonotype came up many times. The chain employs TRBV7-8 and TRBJ2-5, with TRBD2 matching over 10 bases. This CDR3 is built from 16 residues. CDR1 SGHVS and CDR2 FQNEAQ come from the germline V gene. V lost 4 bases and J lost 4; bases outside the gene matches: 9. The CDR3 nucleotides read TGTGCCAGCAGCTGGATAGCGGGAGGACCCCGAGAGACCCAGTACTTC. Amino acid sequence: CASSWIAGGPRETQYF. The complete variable domain, with remaining parts taken from reference TRBV7-8 and TRBJ2-5, reads GAGVSQSPRYKVAKRGQDVALRCDPISGHVSLFWYQQALGQGPEFLTYFQNEAQLDKSGLPSDRFFAERPEGSVSTLKIQRTQQEDSAVYLCASSWIAGGPRETQYFGPGTRLLVL.

This clonotype was seen at least ten times. The rearrangement uses TRBV7-2 and TRBJ2-7; D unresolved. Trimming shortened V by 2 bases and J by 3 bases, and 2 bases separated the two germline ends. The CDR3 has 11 amino acids. From germline, CDR1 is SGHTA and CDR2 FQGNSA. In nucleotides, the CDR3 is TGTGCCAGCAGCTTATTCTACGAGCAGTACTTC. Its translation is CASSLFYEQYF. The whole variable domain, filled in from reference TRBV7-2 and TRBJ2-7, reads GAGVSQSPSNKVTEKGKDVELRCDPISGHTALYWYRQSLGQGLEFLIYFQGNSAPDKSGLPSDRFSAERTGGSVSTLTIQRTQQEDSAVYLCASSLFYEQYFGPGTRLTVT.

In this sample, this clonotype turned up many times. The genes are TRBV6-1 and TRBJ2-7; possibly TRBD1 for D (7 bases). Germline lookup yields CDR1 MNHNS and CDR2 SASEGT. V lost 8 bases, J lost 4 bases, and 24 bases lay in between. The CDR3 runs 16 residues. The CDR3 region is CASAGGQVRTWYEQYF. The CDR3 DNA is TGTGCCAGCGCAGGGGGGCAGGTACGAACCTGGTACGAGCAGTACTTC.

This clonotype was seen at least ten times. The genes are TRBV7-2 and TRBJ2-1; 14 nucleotides align to TRBD2. The CDR3 sequence is 16 residues long. The V gene's germline CDR1 is SGHTA and CDR2 FQGNSA. The trim removed 4 bases at V and 3 bases at J, leaving 2 bases unmatched. CDR3 bases: TGTGCCAGCAGCTCCGGGACTAGCGGGGGCTACAATGAGCAGTTCTTC. Translation gives CASSSGTSGGYNEQFF.

This clonotype was observed at least ten times. The chain is built from TRBV2 and TRBJ2-3; 9 bases fit TRBD1. V was pared by 7 bases and J by 2 bases, with 4 bases of the junction left unmatched. CDR3 length equals 14 residues. Germline V lookup: CDR1 SNHLY, CDR2 FYNNEI. This CDR3 reads CASKGTGSTDTQYF. DNA for the CDR3: TGTGCCAGCAAAGGGACAGGGTCCACAGATACGCAGTATTTT.

This clonotype was detected ten times or more. The chain couples TRBV20-1 to TRBJ2-1, with 7 bases matching TRBD2. From germline, CDR1 is DFQATT and CDR2 SNEGSKA (reference sequence). The CDR3 sequence is 15 residues long. V was pared by 0 bases and J by 4 bases, with 6 bases of the junction left unmatched. The CDR3 spells CSARDPASGYNEQFF. CDR3 DNA sequence: TGCAGTGCTAGAGATCCGGCTAGCGGATACAATGAGCAGTTCTTC.

This clonotype appeared many times. This chain connects TRBV29-1 to TRBJ2-1; 7 nucleotides agree with TRBD2. Losses at the gene ends were 3 bases for V and 5 bases for J; bases not matched to a gene: 13. This CDR3 region has 16 residues. Germline V gives CDR1 SQVTM, CDR2 ANQGSEA. CDR3 in amino acids: CSVDGRVGLPHNEQFF. The CDR3 DNA reads TGCAGCGTTGATGGAAGGGTGGGACTACCCCACAATGAGCAGTTCTTC.

This clonotype was detected ten times or more. The rearrangement uses TRBV29-1 and TRBJ2-7, with a tentative D call TRBD2 (5 bases). V shed 7 bases and J shed 0 bases, with 16 bases lying between them. Germline V gene data show CDR1 as SQVTM and CDR2 as ANQGSEA. CDR3 length equals 14 residues. In nucleotides, the CDR3 is TGCAGCGCAACCCCCAGCGGCAGCTCCTACGAGCAGTACTTC. The encoded protein is CSATPSGSSYEQYF.

The J gene is TRBJ2-5, the V gene TRBV18; D is ambiguous. Germline V CDR1 and CDR2: KGHSH, LQKENI. V was clipped by 6 bases and J by 4 bases, with 12 bases between them. This CDR3 comprises 13 residues. The CDR3 nucleotides read TGTGCCAGCTCCCAACAGACGGGAGAGACCCAGTACTTC. Protein product: CASSQQTGETQYF. The whole variable domain, filled in from reference TRBV18 and TRBJ2-5, reads NAGVMQNPRHLVRRRGQEARLRCSPMKGHSHVYWYRQLPEEGLKFMVYLQKENIIDESGMPKERFSAEFPKEGPSILRIQQVVRGDSAAYFCASSQQTGETQYFGPGTRLLVL.

Regarding this clonotype: This could be a read error, since a much larger clone is one nucleotide away. This chain joins TRBV9 and TRBJ2-3, with 9 bases lining up with TRBD2. Germline assignment: CDR1 SGDLS and CDR2 YYNGEE. This CDR3 region has 15 residues. The CDR3, as DNA: TGTTCCAGCAGCGGTAGCGGGAGAATCACAGATACGCAGTATTTT. This codes for CSSSGSGRITDTQYF. The full variable domain, its missing parts supplied by reference TRBV9 and TRBJ2-3, is DSGVTQTPKHLITATGQRVTLRCSPRSGDLSVYWYQQSLDQGLQFLIQYYNGEERAKGNILERFSAQQFPDLHSELNLSSLELGDSALYFCSSSGSGRITDTQYFGPGTRLTVL.

This clonotype was observed many times. The V call is TRBV12-3 or TRBV12-4, the J call TRBJ2-7, with no clear D. This CDR3 region has 18 residues. With 5 bases removed from V and 1 base from J, the gap between germline ends came to 24 bases. The CDR3 DNA sequence: TGTGCCAGCAGTCCCACGCGAATTTATTCAGTAGGGTCCTACGAGCAGTACTTC. It is translated as CASSPTRIYSVGSYEQYF.

This clonotype was detected a few times. This rearrangement joins TRBV4-2 to TRBJ2-7; 10 bases map to TRBD1. The germline V gene has CDR1 LGHNA and CDR2 YNFKEQ. The CDR3 is 17 amino acids. V shed 3 bases, J shed 0 bases, and the junction held 8 bases outside the gene matches. CDR3 nucleotide sequence: TGTGCCAGCAGCCACGGTCGGGACAGGGGCCTCTCCTACGAGCAGTACTTC. Amino acid sequence: CASSHGRDRGLSYEQYF.

A few counts support this clonotype. The rearrangement joins TRBV7-9 to TRBJ2-1; 11 positions agree with TRBD2. V shed 5 bases, J shed 7 bases, and the junction held 7 bases outside the gene matches. The CDR3 contains 15 residues. CDR1 is SEHNR, CDR2 FQNEAQ, per germline (reference sequence). CDR3 bases: TGTGCCAGCAGCCTCATAGCGGGAGGGCATAATGAGCAGTTCTTC. This gives the protein CASSLIAGGHNEQFF.